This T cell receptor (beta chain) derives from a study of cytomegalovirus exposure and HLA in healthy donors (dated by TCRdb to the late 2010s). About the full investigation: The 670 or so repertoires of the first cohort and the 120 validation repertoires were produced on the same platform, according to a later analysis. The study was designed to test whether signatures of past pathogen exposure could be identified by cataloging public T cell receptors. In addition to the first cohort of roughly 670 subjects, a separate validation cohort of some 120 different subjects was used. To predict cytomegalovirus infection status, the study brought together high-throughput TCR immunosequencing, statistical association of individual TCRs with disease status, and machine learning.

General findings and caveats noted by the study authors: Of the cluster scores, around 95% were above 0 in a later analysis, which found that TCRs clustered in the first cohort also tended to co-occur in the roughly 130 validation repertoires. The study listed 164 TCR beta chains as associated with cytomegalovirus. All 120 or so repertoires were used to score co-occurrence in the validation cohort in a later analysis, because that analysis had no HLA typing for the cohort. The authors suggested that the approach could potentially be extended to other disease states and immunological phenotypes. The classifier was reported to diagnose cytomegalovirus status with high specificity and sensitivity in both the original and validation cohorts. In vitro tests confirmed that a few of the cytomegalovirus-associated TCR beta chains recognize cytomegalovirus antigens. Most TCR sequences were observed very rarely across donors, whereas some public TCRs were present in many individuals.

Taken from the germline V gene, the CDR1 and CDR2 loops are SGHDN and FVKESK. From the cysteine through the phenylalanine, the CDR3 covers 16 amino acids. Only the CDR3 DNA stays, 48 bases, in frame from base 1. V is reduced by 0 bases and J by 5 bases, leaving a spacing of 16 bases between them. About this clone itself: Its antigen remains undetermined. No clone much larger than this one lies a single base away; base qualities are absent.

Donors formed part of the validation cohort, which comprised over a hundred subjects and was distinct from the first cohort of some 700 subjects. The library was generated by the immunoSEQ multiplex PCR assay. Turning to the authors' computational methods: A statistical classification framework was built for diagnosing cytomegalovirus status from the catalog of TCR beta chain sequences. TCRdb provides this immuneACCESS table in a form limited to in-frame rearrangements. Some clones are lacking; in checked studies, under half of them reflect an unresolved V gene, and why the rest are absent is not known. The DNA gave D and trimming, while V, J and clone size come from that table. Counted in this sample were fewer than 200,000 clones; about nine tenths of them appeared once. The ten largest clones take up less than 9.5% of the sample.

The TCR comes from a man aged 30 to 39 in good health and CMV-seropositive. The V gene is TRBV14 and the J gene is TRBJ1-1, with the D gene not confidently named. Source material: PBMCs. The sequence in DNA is TGTGCCAGCAGCCAAGATTTTTTTTACGGTTCGACTGAAGCTTTCTTT. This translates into CASSQDFFYGSTEAFF.